The 26 T cell receptor beta chains reported below all come from one sample, sequenced in a study of T-cell reconstitution after alpha-beta-depleted transplantation in children. The TCRbeta library was prepared with unique molecular identifiers. TCRdb reprocessed the PCR reads with MiXCR, giving one entry per CDR3 protein. The sample lists a few hundred thousand distinct CDR3 sequences, roughly 25% occurring once. The material sequenced was PBMCs, mostly from graft donor cells, taken 360 days after TCRalphabeta/CD19-depleted stem cell transplant. Receptors were obtained from a female patient aged 2 to 10 who had a stem cell transplant for congenital amegakaryocytic thrombocytopenia, so the T cells may come from the graft donor.

This clonotype occurred a few times. The chain recombines TRBV6-5 with TRBJ2-1; 10 nucleotides match TRBD2. This CDR3 has 15 amino acids. V shed 4 bases and J 5 bases; nucleotides not matched to a gene: 5. CDR1 and CDR2 (germline): MNHEY, SVGAGI. For the CDR3, the DNA is TGTGCCAGCAGTTTTGTAGCGGGGGGCAACAATGAGCAGTTCTTC. It translates to CASSFVAGGNNEQFF.

This clonotype was detected a few times. The chain employs TRBV29-1 and TRBJ2-7, with a possible D match to TRBD1 (7 bases). Trimming left V 5 bases short and J 2 bases short, with 10 bases between. Germline-derived CDR1 and CDR2 are SQVTM and ANQGSEA. The CDR3 runs 12 residues. The CDR3 loop is CSVRRGPYEQYF. Here the CDR3 DNA reads TGCAGCGTTAGGAGGGGGCCCTACGAGCAGTACTTC.

Worth noting for this clonotype: This could be a read error, since a much larger clone is one nucleotide away. This chain links TRBV12-3 or TRBV12-4 with TRBJ1-2; D remains unclear. V was shortened by 6 bases and J by 1 base, with 3 bases between the two germline ends. The CDR3 covers 11 residues. CDR3 sequence reads: CASSGNYGYTF. In DNA form, the CDR3 reads TGTGCCAGCAGCGGTAACTATGGCTACACCTTC.

This clonotype was detected a few times. The rearrangement uses TRBV15 and TRBJ2-1; 7 bases agree with TRBD2. The CDR3 contains 13 residues. Trimming removed 9 bases from V and 2 bases from J; junction bases left unmatched: 4. Germline V gene sequence: CDR1 LNHNV, CDR2 YYDKDF (reference sequence). CDR3 residues: CATREFTYNEQFF. The CDR3 region has the DNA TGTGCCACGCGGGAGTTTACCTACAATGAGCAGTTCTTC. The whole variable domain, filled in from reference TRBV15 and TRBJ2-1, reads DAMVIQNPRYQVTQFGKPVTLSCSQTLNHNVMYWYQQKSSQAPKLLFHYYDKDFNNEADTPDNFQSRRPNTSFCFLDIRSPGLGDTAMYLCATREFTYNEQFFGPGTRLTVL.

This clonotype was detected many times. The chain recombines TRBV28 with TRBJ1-5; TRBD1 matches at 9 bases. The CDR3 length is 15 residues. From germline, CDR1 is MDHEN and CDR2 SYDVKM. V was pared by 5 bases and J by 2 bases, with 4 bases of the junction left unmatched. The CDR3 protein is CASSPGQGGNQPQHF. In nucleotides, the CDR3 is TGTGCCAGCAGTCCGGGACAGGGAGGCAATCAGCCCCAGCATTTT.

The V gene is TRBV3-1, the J gene TRBJ1-4; 8 nucleotides agree with TRBD1. Germline V gene data show CDR1 as LGHDT and CDR2 as YNNKEL (reference sequence). The CDR3 totals 14 residues. Losses at the gene ends were 4 bases for V and 4 bases for J; bases not matched to a gene: 2. For the CDR3, the DNA is TGTGCCAGCAGCCCGACAGGGGATAATGAAAAACTGTTTTTT. It yields the protein CASSPTGDNEKLFF. Supplemented by reference TRBV3-1 and TRBJ1-4, the full variable domain reads DTAVSQTPKYLVTQMGNDKSIKCEQNLGHDTMYWYKQDSKKFLKIMFSYNNKELIINETVPNRFSPKSPDKAHLNLHINSLELGDSAVYFCASSPTGDNEKLFFGSGTQLSVL.

In this sample, this clonotype turned up many times. The rearrangement uses TRBV12-3 or TRBV12-4 and TRBJ2-2; D might be TRBD1 or TRBD2, each matching 6 bases. V was pared by 2 bases and J by 6 bases, with 13 bases between. The CDR3 consists of 15 residues. In DNA form, the CDR3 reads TGTGCCAGCAGTTTATGGGGGGCTTCTTCCGGGGAGCTGTTTTTT. The encoded protein is CASSLWGASSGELFF.

The chain has TRBV7-3 and TRBJ1-1, with D perhaps matching TRBD1 (6 bases). The V gene's germline CDR1 is SGHTA and CDR2 FQGTGA. This CDR3 comprises 16 residues. V shed 7 bases and J shed 0 bases, with 18 bases lying between them. This chain's CDR3 is CASTPKQGFMNTEAFF. The CDR3 nucleotides are TGTGCCAGCACCCCTAAACAGGGCTTCATGAACACTGAAGCTTTCTTT.

V gene TRBV12-3 or TRBV12-4 combines with J gene TRBJ1-2, with a weak D call TRBD1 (5 bases). The V end lost 8 bases, the J end lost 8 bases, and 9 bases lay between the germline ends. The CDR3 loop spans 10 amino acids. The CDR3 nucleotides read TGTGCCAGCTTGGGGGTGGGCTACACCTTC. It is translated as CASLGVGYTF.

This clonotype was recorded a few times. Without the conserved terminal phenylalanine or tryptophan, this CDR3 likely stems from a read error. J is TRBJ1-5 and V is TRBV2, with 7 nucleotides matching TRBD1. There are 14 residues in the CDR3. Germline-derived CDR1 and CDR2 are SNHLY and FYNNEI. V shed 6 bases and J 4 bases; nucleotides not matched to a gene: 6. Here the CDR3 reads CASSEDRRNQPQHS. The CDR3 DNA sequence: TGTGCCAGCAGCGAGGACAGGCGAAATCAGCCCCAGCATTCT.

The chain joins TRBV24-1 to TRBJ2-6; D tentatively reads TRBD1 or TRBD2 (5 bases each). The V and J ends lost 2 bases and 1 base respectively, with 5 bases between them. Germline values: CDR1 KGHDR, CDR2 SFDVKD. This CDR3 region has 15 residues. CDR3 sequence: CATSDWGSGANVLTF. The CDR3 DNA is TGTGCCACCAGTGATTGGGGGTCTGGGGCCAACGTCCTGACTTTC.

The J gene is TRBJ2-1, the V gene TRBV5-4; 7 positions agree with TRBD1. The V segment lost 4 bases and the J segment 1 base; nucleotides outside the gene matches: 8. This CDR3 has 16 residues. Germline CDR1 and CDR2: SGHNT and YYREEE (reference sequence). Written as DNA, the CDR3 is TGTGCCAGCAGCGATACCGACAGGGCGTCCTACAATGAGCAGTTCTTC. Translating it yields CASSDTDRASYNEQFF.

The chain links TRBV5-1 to TRBJ2-7; TRBD2 matches at 15 bases. The CDR3 extends over 16 amino acids. Germline V gives CDR1 SGHRS, CDR2 YFSETQ. Losses at the gene ends were 4 bases for V and 5 bases for J; bases not matched to a gene: 7. CDR3 sequence (DNA): TGCGCCAGCAGCCTCGGGACTAGCGGGAGGATCGACGAGCAGTACTTC. Translating it yields CASSLGTSGRIDEQYF.

The chain employs TRBV28 and TRBJ2-7; 10 nucleotides match TRBD2. This CDR3 is built from 14 residues. V trimming: 2 bases; J trimming: 7 bases; junction bases outside the gene matches: 5. Germline loops: CDR1 MDHEN, CDR2 SYDVKM. The CDR3 bases are TGTGCCAGCAGTTTAAGCGGGAGGGGTAATGAGCAGTACTTC. Encoded protein: CASSLSGRGNEQYF.

This clonotype was recorded many times. The CDR3: CASGQGSYNEQFF. DNA for the CDR3: TGCGCCAGCGGACAGGGTTCCTACAATGAGCAGTTCTTC. The chain recombines TRBV5-1 with TRBJ2-1; 8 bases align to TRBD1. CDR3 length equals 13 residues. J was trimmed by 1 base and V by 7 bases; bases with no gene match: 1. Germline assignment: CDR1 SGHRS and CDR2 YFSETQ. Full variable domain (remainder filled in from reference TRBV5-1 and TRBJ2-1): KAGVTQTPRYLIKTRGQQVTLSCSPISGHRSVSWYQQTPGQGLQFLFEYFSETQRNKGNFPGRFSGRQFSNSRSEMNVSTLELGDSALYLCASGQGSYNEQFFGPGTRLTVL.

The chain recombines TRBV20-1 with TRBJ2-7; no clear D gene. The germline V gene encodes CDR1 DFQATT and CDR2 SNEGSKA (reference sequence). Trimming removed 4 bases at V and 0 bases at J, with 7 bases between. The CDR3 sequence is 12 residues long. CDR3 loop: CSANGASYEQYF. The CDR3 DNA reads TGCAGTGCTAACGGTGCCTCCTACGAGCAGTACTTC.

The CDR3 loop reads CASSQERKASGSQRHLQYF. In nucleotides, the CDR3 is TGTGCCAGCAGCCAAGAACGTAAGGCTAGCGGTTCCCAGAGGCACTTGCAGTACTTC. The chain couples TRBV4-2 to TRBJ2-7; TRBD2 aligns across 7 bases. The CDR3 is 19 amino acids. After removal of 0 bases from V and 9 bases from J, the junction contained 23 bases not matched to a gene. The germline V gene has CDR1 LGHNA and CDR2 YNFKEQ.

The sample holds many counts of this clonotype. The chain couples TRBV12-3 or TRBV12-4 to TRBJ2-3; D is perhaps TRBD1 (5 bases). This CDR3 has 14 residues. Deletions cut 3 bases from V and 2 bases from J, with 9 bases between. CDR3 amino acids: CASSFPGLTDTQYF. Written as DNA, the CDR3 is TGTGCCAGCAGTTTTCCAGGGCTCACAGATACGCAGTATTTT.

This chain joins TRBV30 and TRBJ2-2; D call uncertain. This CDR3 comprises 14 residues. V lost 4 bases and J lost 6, with 15 bases in between. Germline CDR1 and CDR2: GTSNPN and SVGIG (reference sequence). Here the CDR3 reads CAWTQGLGPGELFF. Here the CDR3 DNA reads TGTGCCTGGACCCAAGGCCTAGGTCCCGGGGAGCTGTTTTTT.

This clonotype was recorded a few times. The chain is built from TRBV3-1 and TRBJ2-7, with 7 bases matching TRBD2. CDR1 and CDR2 from the germline V gene are LGHDT and YNNKEL (reference sequence). The CDR3 totals 13 residues. Trimming at V came to 1 base and at J to 3 bases, leaving 0 bases not matched to a gene. CDR3 DNA sequence: TGTGCCAGCAGCCAAGCTAGCGGCTACGAGCAGTACTTC. Translation gives CASSQASGYEQYF.

This clonotype showed up just a few times. The chain carries TRBV10-3 and TRBJ2-7; 11 nucleotides match TRBD2. The germline V gene encodes CDR1 ENHRY and CDR2 SYGVKD. After removal of 3 bases from V and 3 bases from J, the junction contained 4 bases not matched to a gene. The CDR3 consists of 15 residues. CDR3: CAISDWLAGGYEQYF. The CDR3 DNA sequence: TGTGCCATCAGTGACTGGCTAGCGGGAGGCTACGAGCAGTACTTC.

This chain uses TRBV20-1 with TRBJ2-3; D ambiguous. Germline V gives CDR1 DFQATT, CDR2 SNEGSKA (reference sequence). V was clipped by 3 bases and J by 4 bases, with 8 bases between them. The CDR3 is 12 residues long. CDR3 protein: CSASHLSDTQYF. CDR3 coding DNA: TGCAGTGCTAGTCACCTTTCAGATACGCAGTATTTT.

The chain employs TRBV28 and TRBJ2-3; D might be TRBD2 (5 bases). Trimming took off 7 bases at V and 2 bases at J, with 19 bases between the two ends. Germline values: CDR1 MDHEN, CDR2 SYDVKM. The CDR3 has 16 amino acids. In DNA form, the CDR3 reads TGTGCCAGCACCGAAGTGTCGGGGTTCCCCACAGATACGCAGTATTTT. Its protein product is CASTEVSGFPTDTQYF. The full variable domain, in which reference TRBV28 and TRBJ2-3 provide the parts outside the CDR3, is DVKVTQSSRYLVKRTGEKVFLECVQDMDHENMFWYRQDPGLGLRLIYFSYDVKMKEKGDIPEGYSVSREKKERFSLILESASTNQTSMYLCASTEVSGFPTDTQYFGPGTRLTVL.

V usage is TRBV3-1 and J usage is TRBJ1-3; D is perhaps TRBD1 (6 bases). The CDR3 length is 17 residues. Germline CDR1 is LGHDT and CDR2 is YNNKEL (reference sequence). Deletions cut 4 bases from V and 0 bases from J, with 16 bases between. The CDR3 loop is CASSPRPGQSSGNTIYF. Written as DNA, the CDR3 is TGTGCCAGCAGCCCCCGGCCCGGACAGAGCTCTGGAAACACCATATATTTT.

The V gene is TRBV6-2 or TRBV6-3, the J gene TRBJ2-3; D is unclear. V dropped 3 bases and J dropped 2 bases, with 9 bases sitting between them. CDR3 length equals 14 residues. Germline V gives CDR1 MNHEY, CDR2 SVGEGT. The CDR3 loop reads CASSYLLITDTQYF. As DNA, the CDR3 is TGTGCCAGCAGTTATTTGCTGATCACAGATACGCAGTATTTT.

This clonotype was found a few times. The chain employs TRBV4-1 and TRBJ2-1; D remains unclear. Trimming took 1 base from V and 5 from J, leaving 15 bases between them. Germline V gene lookup returns CDR1 MGHRA and CDR2 YSYEKL. This CDR3 has 16 residues. CDR3 loop: CASSQAYRLSDNEQFF. The CDR3 coding sequence is TGCGCCAGCAGCCAAGCTTACAGATTATCCGACAATGAGCAGTTCTTC.